This TCR beta chain was captured in a study of neurological immune-mediated disorders. This CDR3 comprises 14 residues. Trimming removed 1 base from V and 5 bases from J; junction bases left unmatched: 2. Germline V lookup: CDR1 SEHNR, CDR2 FQNEAQ (reference sequence). Study-wide results and limits: The greatest TCR clonal expansion occurred in HTLV-1-associated myelopathy and the least in multiple sclerosis, which fell below healthy controls.

Over 200 million TCR-beta sequences from 15-18 subjects came out of each sequencing run. TCRdb re-called the 5' RACE reads with MiXCR, one entry per CDR3 protein. The sample carries fewer than 80,000 distinct CDR3 sequences, more than 4% recorded once. Many counts were recorded for this clonotype. The antigen is not known. The rearrangement joins TRBV7-9 to TRBJ1-1, with TRBD1 matching over 9 bases. The sequenced sample consisted of PBMCs. The clonotype originates from a woman between 45 and 65 years old with multiple sclerosis. In DNA form, the CDR3 reads TGTGCCAGCAGCTTAGGGACAGGGGCAACTGAAGCTTTCTTT. This codes for CASSLGTGATEAFF.